These 32 T cell receptor beta chains share one sample of origin, sequenced in a study of T cell clonotyping in hematopoietic cell transplantation. TCRdb keeps only in-frame clones here, not all; method: immunoSEQ multiplex PCR. The table records several thousand clones, roughly 89% of them present only once. The sequences come from peripheral blood mononuclear cells, collected 100 days after allogeneic stem cell transplant. Receptors originate from a male patient between 65 and 79 years old who had an allogeneic stem cell transplant from an unrelated donor, so T cells may come from the graft donor. Some clones in this sample may be carry-over from other donors' samples.

The J gene is TRBJ2-7, the V gene TRBV4-3; 7 bases line up with TRBD1. Germline loops: CDR1 LGHNA, CDR2 YSLEER. Trimming removed 0 bases from V and 5 bases from J; junction bases left unmatched: 10. The CDR3 length is 16 residues. The CDR3: CASSQDGNRGFHEQYF. The DNA of the CDR3 is TGCGCCAGCAGCCAAGATGGGAACAGGGGTTTCCACGAGCAGTACTTC.

The V gene is TRBV29-1, the J gene TRBJ2-7; 9 bases are a match to TRBD1. Per the germline V gene, CDR1 is SQVTM and CDR2 is ANQGSEA. The CDR3 runs 15 residues. Trimming at V came to 4 bases and at J to 7 bases, leaving 14 bases not matched to a gene. The CDR3 is CSVVTSWDRVREQYF. DNA of the CDR3: TGCAGCGTTGTAACATCTTGGGACAGGGTTAGGGAGCAGTACTTC.

The rearrangement joins TRBV6-1 to TRBJ2-7, with D possibly matching TRBD2 (5 bases). From germline, CDR1 is MNHNS and CDR2 SASEGT. Trimming pared 6 bases from V and 5 bases from J, leaving 11 bases between. There are 12 residues in the CDR3. The CDR3 reads CASSHPGDEQYF. Written as DNA, the CDR3 is TGTGCCAGCAGCCACCCCGGGGACGAGCAGTACTTC.

This clone was seen once. This chain links TRBV27 with TRBJ2-1; D is uncertain. This CDR3 is 16 amino acids long. The germline V and J ends were trimmed by 1 base and 0 bases, with 10 bases remaining between them. In germline, CDR1 is MNHEY, CDR2 SMNVEV (reference sequence). The CDR3 loop is CASSLYPVSSYNEQFF. CDR3 sequence (DNA): TGTGCCAGCAGTTTATATCCGGTGAGCTCCTACAATGAGCAGTTCTTC.

The genes are TRBV29-1 and TRBJ1-1, with 10 bases aligning to TRBD1. V shed 6 bases, J shed 3 bases, and the junction held 7 bases outside the gene matches. This CDR3 is built from 14 residues. From germline, CDR1 is SQVTM and CDR2 ANQGSEA. The CDR3 coding sequence is TGCAGCGTGGGGACAGGGGTGGGCGACACTGAAGCTTTCTTT. Residues: CSVGTGVGDTEAFF.

The chain has TRBV30 and TRBJ2-1; D is ambiguous. The germline V gene has CDR1 GTSNPN and CDR2 SVGIG (reference sequence). The V gene lost 0 bases and the J gene lost 2 bases, with 8 bases spanning the gap. The CDR3 is made up of 14 amino acids. The DNA for the CDR3 is TGTGCCTGGAGTGTCGGAATTACCTACAATGAGCAGTTCTTC. This translates into CAWSVGITYNEQFF.

The V call is TRBV19, the J call TRBJ2-2; TRBD1 aligns across 8 bases. After removal of 5 bases from V and 4 bases from J, the junction contained 6 bases not matched to a gene. The germline CDR1 and CDR2 sequences are LNHDA and SQIVND (reference sequence). The CDR3 has 15 amino acids. This CDR3 reads CASSGIDRGTGELFF. CDR3 nucleotides: TGTGCCAGTAGTGGCATCGACAGGGGCACCGGGGAGCTGTTTTTT.

This clone was observed a single time. V and J are TRBV7-2 and TRBJ2-7, with TRBD1 as a possible D gene (5 bases). This CDR3 region has 15 residues. CDR1 is SGHTA, CDR2 FQGNSA, per germline. The V and J ends lost 1 base and 3 bases respectively, with 13 bases between them. This CDR3 reads CASSLVATEIYEQYF. DNA for the CDR3: TGTGCCAGCAGCTTAGTCGCGACAGAGATCTACGAGCAGTACTTC.

V is TRBV9 and J is TRBJ1-5, with D possibly matching TRBD1 (6 bases). With 6 bases removed from V and 5 bases from J, the gap between germline ends came to 27 bases. Germline CDR1 and CDR2: SGDLS and YYNGEE. The CDR3 length is 18 residues. In DNA, the CDR3 is TGTGCCAGCACCTTAGGAGTGTGGGGGGCGAAGTGGGATCAGCCCCAGCATTTT. Its protein product is CASTLGVWGAKWDQPQHF.

This clone was seen once. The CDR3 coding sequence is TGTGCCACCAGCAGAGTCCGACAAGGGCCCAACTATGGCTACACCTTC. It encodes CATSRVRQGPNYGYTF. V is TRBV15 and J is TRBJ1-2; the D is unclear. The CDR3 has 16 residues. Per the germline V gene, CDR1 is LNHNV and CDR2 is YYDKDF (reference sequence). With 1 base removed from V and 2 bases from J, the gap between germline ends came to 14 bases.

The chain carries TRBV6-5 and TRBJ2-1; 9 bases fit TRBD2. This CDR3 is built from 15 residues. Unmatched junction bases numbered 3, after V lost 4 bases and J lost 2 bases. CDR1 is MNHEY, CDR2 SVGAGI, per germline. CDR3 nucleotides: TGTGCCAGCAGTTTAGCGGGAGAGGCCTACAATGAGCAGTTCTTC. Its translation is CASSLAGEAYNEQFF.

The chain is built from TRBV30 and TRBJ1-4; no clear D. Germline V gives CDR1 GTSNPN, CDR2 SVGIG (reference sequence). This CDR3 spans 13 amino acids. Trimming pared 7 bases from V and 8 bases from J, leaving 17 bases between. Here the CDR3 reads CAFSPGSREKLFF. The CDR3 DNA reads as TGTGCCTTCTCACCGGGATCGCGGGAAAAACTGTTTTTT.

V is TRBV6-1 and J is TRBJ1-2, with a possible D match to TRBD1 (5 bases). Germline lookup yields CDR1 MNHNS and CDR2 SASEGT. Trimming stripped 2 bases from V and 2 bases from J, with 9 bases between. This CDR3 has 14 residues. The CDR3 protein is CASSEKTANYGYTF. DNA for the CDR3: TGTGCCAGCAGTGAAAAGACAGCAAACTATGGCTACACCTTC.

The V and J genes are TRBV7-2 and TRBJ1-5, with D unclear. The germline V gene has CDR1 SGHTA and CDR2 FQGNSA. The V end lost 1 base, the J end lost 6 bases, and 7 bases lay between the germline ends. This CDR3 contains 13 residues. CDR3: CASSLGVGQPQHF. The CDR3 DNA reads TGTGCCAGCAGCTTAGGAGTGGGTCAGCCCCAGCATTTT.

The chain is built from TRBV6-5 and TRBJ2-7; 8 positions agree with TRBD2. The length of the CDR3 is 13 residues. Per germline, CDR1 MNHEY and CDR2 SVGAGI. J gave up 7 bases and V 8 bases, and 10 bases lay outside the gene matches. CDR3 DNA: TGTGCCAGCCAGACGCCCGGGGGGGAAGAGCAGTACTTC. Translation gives CASQTPGGEEQYF.

CDR3 nucleotides: TGTGCCAGCAGTTACCCTCCCGACAGGGAGGGTCAGCCCCAGCATTTT. Translating it yields CASSYPPDREGQPQHF. The J gene is TRBJ1-5, the V gene TRBV6-6; 7 positions agree with TRBD1. The CDR3 loop spans 16 amino acids. Germline CDR1 and CDR2: MNHNY and SVGAGI (reference sequence). The junction had 10 bases not matched to a gene; V was cut back by 2 bases and J by 6 bases.

The V call is TRBV4-2, the J call TRBJ2-5; 9 nucleotides line up with TRBD2. The J segment lost 6 bases and the V segment lost 0 bases, leaving 11 bases of the junction unmatched. CDR3 size: 17 residues. Germline V gene data show CDR1 as LGHNA and CDR2 as YNFKEQ. The CDR3 DNA follows: TGTGCCAGCAGCCAAGAAGGAAGCGCGGGAGGGCGAAAGACCCAGTACTTC. This sequence encodes CASSQEGSAGGRKTQYF.

This sequence joins TRBV28 and TRBJ2-7; D not certain. Between the trimmed V and J ends, which lost 2 bases and 5 bases, there was a span of 7 bases. The CDR3 sequence is 12 residues long. Per germline, CDR1 MDHEN and CDR2 SYDVKM. This chain's CDR3 is CASSLTGDEQYF. The CDR3 DNA is TGTGCCAGCAGTTTAACTGGGGACGAGCAGTACTTC. The complete variable domain, with remaining parts taken from reference TRBV28 and TRBJ2-7, reads DVKVTQSSRYLVKRTGEKVFLECVQDMDHENMFWYRQDPGLGLRLIYFSYDVKMKEKGDIPEGYSVSREKKERFSLILESASTNQTSMYLCASSLTGDEQYFGPGTRLTVT.

The chain carries TRBV7-3 and TRBJ2-5; tentative D call: TRBD2 (6 bases). This CDR3 is built from 13 residues. The germline CDR1 and CDR2 sequences are SGHTA and FQGTGA. The V and J ends lost 5 bases and 7 bases respectively, with 14 bases between them. The CDR3 nucleotides read TGTGCCAGCAGCAGGGACTCCATGGGGACCCAGTACTTC. Translating it yields CASSRDSMGTQYF.

The chain employs TRBV18 and TRBJ1-3; D is uncertain. V was pared by 4 bases and J by 2 bases, with 9 bases between. In germline, CDR1 is KGHSH, CDR2 LQKENI. This CDR3 is built from 14 residues. CDR3 in DNA: TGTGCCAGCTCACGAGGAGGTCCTGGAAACACCATATATTTT. It yields the protein CASSRGGPGNTIYF.

The chain links TRBV6-5 to TRBJ1-5, with D hard to call. The CDR3 contains 14 residues. Germline V gene data show CDR1 as MNHEY and CDR2 as SVGAGI. The germline V and J ends were trimmed by 6 bases and 4 bases, with 13 bases remaining between them. Here the CDR3 reads CASSVGSLNQPQHF. The CDR3 nucleotides read TGTGCCAGCAGCGTCGGGTCACTTAATCAGCCCCAGCATTTT.

The gene calls are TRBV7-2 and TRBJ2-5, with 7 bases identical to TRBD1. V gave up 4 bases and J gave up 5 bases; unmatched junction bases: 10. This CDR3 comprises 15 residues. CDR1 and CDR2 (germline): SGHTA, FQGNSA. The CDR3 loop reads CASSYPGTEVETQYF. The CDR3 DNA reads as TGTGCCAGCAGCTACCCCGGGACAGAAGTGGAGACCCAGTACTTC. Combining the CDR3 with reference TRBV7-2 and TRBJ2-5 gives the whole variable domain GAGVSQSPSNKVTEKGKDVELRCDPISGHTALYWYRQSLGQGLEFLIYFQGNSAPDKSGLPSDRFSAERTGGSVSTLTIQRTQQEDSAVYLCASSYPGTEVETQYFGPGTRLLVL.

The chain joins TRBV27 to TRBJ2-5; tentative D call: TRBD2 (5 bases). This CDR3 has 13 residues. V was pared by 3 bases and J by 8 bases, with 13 bases between. Germline lookup yields CDR1 MNHEY and CDR2 SMNVEV (reference sequence). DNA for the CDR3: TGTGCCAGCAGTTTGACTTACGGGGAAACCCAGTACTTC. It specifies CASSLTYGETQYF.

This rearrangement joins TRBV4-2 to TRBJ1-2, with TRBD1 identical over 8 bases. The junction had 21 bases not matched to a gene; V was cut back by 4 bases and J by 2 bases. The CDR3 extends over 20 amino acids. Germline lookup yields CDR1 LGHNA and CDR2 YNFKEQ. The CDR3 nucleotides are TGTGCCAGCAGCCGCAAAAGGGAAGGACAGGGAACGTTCGGGAACTATGGCTACACCTTC. Translating it yields CASSRKREGQGTFGNYGYTF.

The V and J genes are TRBV4-3 and TRBJ2-5; tentatively, D is TRBD1 (6 bases). The J call is doubtful: the DNA matches TRBJ2-7 better. This CDR3 contains 15 residues. Germline V gene sequence: CDR1 LGHNA, CDR2 YSLEER. CDR3 region: CASSQDWGTSGEQYF. The DNA for the CDR3 is TGCGCCAGCAGCCAAGACTGGGGGACAAGTGGCGAGCAGTACTTC.

To note about this clone: At one of its ends the junction is not consistent with the germline gene, which may arise from a read error. V gene TRBV7-9 combines with J gene TRBJ2-2, with a tentative D call TRBD1 (6 bases). Germline CDR1 SEHNR, CDR2 FQNEAQ (reference sequence). This CDR3 comprises 16 residues. The CDR3 spells CASDKETGTNTGELFF. The CDR3 coding sequence is TGTGCCAGCGATAAAGAAACAGGGACGAATACCGGGGAGCTGTTTTTT.

The chain carries TRBV5-1 and TRBJ2-7; no reliable D call. Germline V gene data show CDR1 as SGHRS and CDR2 as YFSETQ. The germline V and J ends were trimmed by 4 bases and 5 bases, with 10 bases remaining between them. The CDR3 covers 12 residues. DNA for the CDR3: TGCGCCAGCAGCGTCAGATATGACGAGCAGTACTTC. Amino acids: CASSVRYDEQYF.

The V and J genes are TRBV29-1 and TRBJ2-1; D ambiguous. The V gene's germline CDR1 is SQVTM and CDR2 ANQGSEA. The CDR3 extends over 13 amino acids. Trimming removed 4 bases from V and 2 bases from J, with 9 bases in between. CDR3 nucleotide sequence: TGCAGCGTTGTCTACCTCGCCTACAATGAGCAGTTCTTC. It codes for CSVVYLAYNEQFF.

The chain is built from TRBV6-5 and TRBJ2-3; TRBD2 agrees at 11 bases. CDR1 and CDR2 (germline): MNHEY, SVGAGI. The junction had 8 bases not matched to a gene; V was cut back by 6 bases and J by 6 bases. The CDR3 extends over 15 amino acids. CDR3 sequence: CASSFSSGRADTQYF. CDR3 sequence (DNA): TGTGCCAGCAGCTTTAGTAGCGGGAGGGCTGATACGCAGTATTTT.

This sequence joins TRBV25-1 and TRBJ2-7, with a weak D call TRBD2 (6 bases). Between the trimmed V and J ends, which lost 8 bases and 2 bases, there was a span of 16 bases. In germline, CDR1 is MGHDK, CDR2 SYGVNS. The CDR3 has 14 residues. The CDR3 spells CASAGLYAPYEQYF. The CDR3 region has the DNA TGTGCCAGCGCGGGACTCTACGCCCCCTACGAGCAGTACTTC.

This clone showed up just once. The V call is TRBV2, the J call TRBJ2-3; the D is unclear. The germline V gene has CDR1 SNHLY and CDR2 FYNNEI. V lost 4 bases and J lost 2, with 7 bases in between. The CDR3 contains 13 residues. The CDR3 DNA is TGTGCCAGCAGTGGACAAGTCACAGATACGCAGTATTTT. Translating gives CASSGQVTDTQYF.

This chain uses TRBV11-2 with TRBJ2-3; D is unclear. This CDR3 is built from 11 residues. The germline V and J ends were trimmed by 2 bases and 5 bases, with 2 bases remaining between them. Germline V lookup: CDR1 SGHAT, CDR2 FQNNGV. For the CDR3, the DNA is TGTGCCAGCAGCTTACTAGATACGCAGTATTTT. It encodes CASSLLDTQYF.